The 10 T cell receptor beta chains below all came from one sample that was sequenced in a study of CXCR3-negative and CXCR3-positive naive CD8 T cells. The TRB cDNA libraries were prepared by 5' RACE with UMI labels. TCRdb derives one entry per CDR3 protein from the 5' RACE reads, leaving out DNA. The listing records about 5,500 distinct CDR3 sequences. The specimen sequenced was naive CXCR3- CD8+ T cells from blood. The subset was: CD45RO-CCR7+CD27+CD95- naive CD8+ T cells lacking CXCR3 (TNR3-). The receptors were gathered from a human donor in good health. Some clones in this sample may be carry-over from other donors' samples.

The chain employs TRBV2 and TRBJ2-1; TCRdb lists TRBD2, though no DNA is available to test this call. The CDR3 runs 16 residues. Germline CDR1 reads SNHLY; CDR2 reads FYNNEI. The chain's CDR3 is CASGELAGGPGNEQFF. Together with reference TRBV2 and TRBJ2-1, the CDR3 gives the full variable domain: EPEVTQTPSHQVTQMGQEVILRCVPISNHLYFYWYRQILGQKVEFLVSFYNNEISEKSEIFDDQFSVERPDGSNFTLKIRSTKLEDSAMYFCASGELAGGPGNEQFFGPGTRLTVL.

The chain employs TRBV10-3 and TRBJ1-2; the TCRdb call, TRBD1, lacks DNA for checking. The CDR3 length is 16 residues. Germline V lookup: CDR1 ENHRY, CDR2 SYGVKD. The CDR3 is CAIRGDSQSANYGYTF.

The chain employs TRBV5-1 and TRBJ2-5; absent DNA, TCRdb's TRBD2 call cannot be checked. Germline values: CDR1 SGHRS, CDR2 YFSETQ. There are 16 residues in the CDR3. The CDR3: CASSLGWRERQETQYF.

This chain joins TRBV2 and TRBJ1-5; TCRdb's assignment of TRBD1 cannot be checked, as there is no DNA. The CDR3 totals 14 residues. Germline CDR1 is SNHLY and CDR2 is FYNNEI. The CDR3 spells CASDRGRLNQPQHF.

V and J are TRBV21-1 and TRBJ2-6; TCRdb calls TRBD1, which cannot be checked without DNA. TRBV21-1 is annotated as a pseudogene. The CDR3 is made up of 17 amino acids. This CDR3 reads CASSKRDRVKIANVLTF.

This clonotype registers medium-sized by frequency. The chain combines TRBV20-1 with TRBJ1-2; TCRdb gives TRBD1 as the D gene, but with no DNA this cannot be confirmed. The CDR3 spans 13 residues. CDR1 and CDR2 (germline): DFQATT, SNEGSKA (reference sequence). CDR3 region: CSARTGSAYGYTF.

V usage is TRBV6-1 and J usage is TRBJ2-1; the TRBD1 assignment by TCRdb is unverifiable without DNA. The CDR3 runs to 15 residues. Germline loops: CDR1 MNHNS, CDR2 SASEGT. This CDR3 reads CASSPDRGFYNEQFF.

V gene TRBV5-1 combines with J gene TRBJ2-3. The CDR3 is made up of 15 amino acids. CDR1 SGHRS and CDR2 YFSETQ come from the germline V gene. The CDR3 reads CASSLGTVSTDTQYF.

V gene TRBV4-1 combines with J gene TRBJ2-7. The CDR3 is 15 residues long. CDR1 is MGHRA and CDR2 is YSYEKL in the germline V gene. Here the CDR3 reads CASSLTFFSGGEQYF.

This clonotype is labeled medium-sized based on frequency. The chain joins TRBV12-3 or TRBV12-4 to TRBJ2-7; TCRdb designates TRBD1, a call that cannot be tested without DNA. The CDR3 loop spans 16 amino acids. CDR3 residues: CASSPPPPGRTYEQYF.